This T cell receptor beta chain was captured by sequencing in a study of T cell responses to AZD1222 COVID-19 vaccine (dated by TCRdb to the early 2020s). The study in broad terms: Because spike-specific TCR depth and breadth did not differ between the two schedules, AZD1222 recipients who got a second dose at roughly 4 weeks were pooled with those who got a second dose at roughly 12 weeks. Trial participants were enrolled by age into subgroups of 18-55, 56-69 and 70-plus years, and around 150, 28 and 57 TCR-sequenced participants, respectively, were included in these subgroups. TCR sequencing was performed for about 250 trial participants, of whom about 200 were given two doses of AZD1222 and around 25 were given two doses of MenACWY control vaccine.

Results and caveats for the whole study, not just this receptor: Conclusions about previously exposed vaccinees are limited, since just five or six AZD1222 recipients were seropositive for SARS-CoV-2 at baseline. The 56-69-year group was small, and its depth increase did not reach significance, likely because of low power. Participants were mostly white British, with more females than males. The authors suggested clonal diversity may have been underestimated. Epitopes outside the regions mutated in the B.1.351 and B.1.1.7 variants were reportedly recognized by nearly half of the unique spike-specific TCRs. Because no day 14 peak-response samples were available, repertoires were characterized only after the peak T cell response. The vaccine-associated CD4 TCRs covered the entire spike protein, and the dominant responses fell in regions 160-218 and 743-854. After two AZD1222 doses, spike-specific TCR breadth and depth were significantly higher than at day 0 and than in MenACWY recipients.

The CDR3 regions of human TCRbeta chains were subjected to immunosequencing. In the source study's methods: TCRs in the repertoires were matched against a reference library of SARS-CoV-2-specific TCRs that had been generated with the MIRA antigen-specificity platform. Breadth was defined as the fraction of unique TCRs that were SARS-CoV-2-associated, and depth was defined as the fraction of total T cells that were SARS-CoV-2-associated. Using the MIRA data, each spike-specific TCR was mapped to the spike region that the TCR reacts to and placed in a CD4 or CD8 class. Log10-transformed breadth and depth values were compared by one-way ANOVA with Sidak's multiple comparisons tests. As stored in TCRdb, this immuneACCESS dataset retains in-frame rearrangements with V and J assigned. A fraction of the clones does not appear; measured against another copy, unresolved V genes explain less than half of the discrepancy, and the remainder lacks a known reason. Clonal size and the V and J genes are those of that table, whereas D and trimming came from the DNA. Within this sample are some 90,000 clones, with approximately 90% of them counted one time only. Of the sample, about 14% is held by the ten largest clones.

From the germline V gene, CDR1 is MNHNS and CDR2 is SASEGT. V and J lose 1 base and 4 bases, and a span of 10 bases separates them. Measured from the cysteine to the phenylalanine, the CDR3 is 14 residues long. The entry retains the CDR3 DNA only, 42 bases that are in frame from base 1. The sample's time point label, in plain terms: baseline before first vaccination. Samples from vaccinated people were obtained from the UK trials COV001 and COV002, which included a single-blind randomized controlled phase 2/3 trial of AZD1222 (ChAdOx1 nCoV-19) in healthy adults. For TCRbeta chain sequencing, PBMC samples were collected from trial participants at day 0 and at day 28 after the second dose. A remark on this clone: Its target antigen remains unknown. No base qualities exist here, and no much larger clone lies one base off it.

The rearrangement joined TRBV6-1 to TRBJ1-2; the D gene assignment is ambiguous. The sample was peripheral blood, taken on day 0 of AZD1222 vaccination. The source is an adult in good health. The CDR3 sequence is CASSEEQKLYGYTF. The bases are TGTGCCAGCAGTGAAGAACAGAAACTCTATGGCTACACCTTC.